This T cell receptor beta chain was sequenced for a study of blood T cell repertoires in COVID-19 (dated by TCRdb to about 2020). About the full investigation: Collaborator samples came from the United States, Italy and Spain and covered acute and convalescent phases of COVID-19. The material from the prospective study consisted of cDNA or gDNA derived from T cells, B-cell-depleted T cells, or PBMCs. Subjects who had been exposed to COVID-19, were actively infected with it, or had recovered from it provided the deeply sampled blood TCRbeta repertoires that made up the dataset. A freely available public database, intended as a resource for researchers studying the immune response to SARS-CoV-2, is where the repertoires were released. The samples were drawn from the first 160 participants of the ongoing ImmuneRACE study and from under 1,500 subjects provided by 6 global collaborators. Nearly every sample came with metadata listing a de-identified subject ID, COVID-19 status, age in years and sex. Where available, HLA class I and class II types were taken from metadata supplied by the sample provider and were not determined by assay-based typing. General study outcomes and caveats: How much clinical and demographic metadata was included differed by source and by participant, and the metadata was provided uncurated.

TCRbeta CDR3 regions were amplified from genomic DNA using the immunoSEQ Assay, a bias-controlled multiplex PCR. In the original analysis: The number of nucleated cells in each sample was estimated by amplification of reference gene primers within the assay. To quantify the absolute abundance of each unique TCRbeta CDR3 rearrangement, sequence reads were collapsed and filtered. For each sample, productive Simpson clonality was calculated by taking the square root of Simpson's diversity index across productive rearrangements. TCRdb re-hosts the immuneACCESS table, in-frame sequences only. Its copies lack some clones; in the studies checked, an unresolved V gene accounts for under half of them, and the cause for the rest is not known. V and J calls and clone size are those listed in that table; D and trimming were worked out from the DNA. The sample includes roughly 400,000 clones, with 70% to 90% observed a single time. Together, the top ten hold approximately 1.5% of the sample.

Enrolling through a virtual design, the prospective study's participants ranged in age from roughly 18 to 90 years and lived across 20 to 30 United States geographic areas. To assign participants to cohorts, the prospective study relied on clinical history that participants themselves reported in a screening survey and a study questionnaire. Exposed participants had been in contact, within 2 weeks of entering the study, with a person who had a PCR-confirmed or clinician-diagnosed case of COVID-19. Each participant in the prospective study had whole blood, serum and a nasopharyngeal or oropharyngeal swab collected by mobile phlebotomists. Over a 2-month period, participants in the prospective study had the option of providing additional blood draws and questionnaires. Before DNA extraction, blood samples from the prospective study were shipped at room temperature or frozen. Relative to germline, V is 8 bases shorter and J is 2 bases shorter, with 15 bases between their ends. The germline V gene supplies CDR1 MNHEY and CDR2 SVGAGI. Measured from the cysteine to the phenylalanine, the CDR3 is 15 residues long. The kept DNA is CDR3 alone, 45 bases in frame from the first base.

This clone has a single count. Its antigen remains undetermined. No per-base quality is available; no much larger clone lies one base away. This TCR came from a woman under 30 who had been exposed to COVID-19. The V and J genes are TRBV6-5 and TRBJ1-4, with no confidently assigned D gene. Material: PBMCs or T cells enriched from blood (not recorded which). The DNA is as follows: TGTGCCAGCGGATCGCGCGGTGGGACTAATGAAAAACTGTTTTTT. The translation is CASGSRGGTNEKLFF.